These 5 T cell receptor beta chains were sequenced from one sample in a study of T cells in women clearing cervical HPV infection. Assay used: immunoSEQ multiplex PCR; TCRdb lists only in-frame clones, some missing. This sample's clone table lists about 30,000 clones. Sample: blood buffy coat. The source of these receptors is a woman between 18 and 75 years old with a cervical HPV16 infection that either progressed to CIN3+ or cleared (not recorded which).

Turning to this clone: The DNA ends 3 residues before the CDR3 does, and the rest of the CDR3 is filled in from the germline J gene. V gene TRBV2 combines with J gene TRBJ2-5; 12 bases agree with TRBD2. This CDR3 is 13 amino acids long. With V trimmed by 8 bases and J by 7 bases, 5 bases remained unmatched. The germline V gene has CDR1 SNHLY and CDR2 FYNNEI. CDR3: CASGLAGLGTQYF. Partial CDR3 DNA: TGTGCCAGCGGACTAGCGGGATTGGGGACC.

This CDR3 reads CAWKGGTSWETQYF. CDR3 bases read: TGTGCCTGGAAGGGGGGGACTAGCTGGGAGACC. This chain connects TRBV30 to TRBJ2-5; 9 nucleotides line up with TRBD2. The CDR3 end lies 3 residues beyond the end of the read and is filled in from the germline J gene. The length of the CDR3 is 14 residues. Per germline, CDR1 GTSNPN and CDR2 SVGIG (reference sequence). Losses at the gene ends were 4 bases for V and 5 bases for J; bases not matched to a gene: 8.

Turning to this clone: Read sequence stops 3 residues before the CDR3 end, and the germline J gene provides the missing end. This sequence joins TRBV12-5 and TRBJ2-5; TRBD2 agrees at 11 bases. Germline V gives CDR1 LGHNT, CDR2 FRNRAP. CDR3 length: 16 amino acids. The trim removed 7 bases at V and 5 bases at J, leaving 12 bases unmatched. CDR3 bases read: TGTGCTAGTGTCCTAAAACTAGCGGGGGTGCGGGAGACC. It encodes CASVLKLAGVRET. The CDR3 as a whole reads CASVLKLAGVRETQYF.

Notes on this clone: From the germline J gene comes the end of the CDR3, since the read stops 3 residues before it. V usage is TRBV15 and J usage is TRBJ2-2; 7 nucleotides agree with TRBD2. This CDR3 comprises 15 residues. Germline V gene lookup returns CDR1 LNHNV and CDR2 YYDKDF (reference sequence). The V segment lost 9 bases and the J segment 0 bases; nucleotides outside the gene matches: 7. The CDR3 sequence: CATAASGPNTGELFF. CDR3 bases read: TGTGCCACAGCAGCTAGCGGACCGAACACCGGGGAG.

Incomplete CDR3 DNA: TGTGCCAGTAGTATAACGAACAGGGTTGTCTATGGC. Protein product: CASSITNRVVYG. In full, the CDR3 is CASSITNRVVYGYTF. The V call is TRBV19, the J call TRBJ1-2, with D possibly matching TRBD1 (6 bases). The read stops 3 residues short of the end of the CDR3; the missing end is completed from the germline J gene. Germline CDR1 is LNHDA and CDR2 is SQIVND (reference sequence). The V and J ends lost 2 bases and 4 bases respectively, with 14 bases between them. The CDR3 runs 15 residues.